This note documents a single TCR beta chain sequence. Antigen unknown. One junction end does not reproduce the germline sequence, and a read error may be involved. The entry originates in a study of cytotoxic CD8 clonotypes in ibrutinib-treated CLL. Across the study: 25 or so partial and 2 complete responses; at median approximately 70 months, around 14 remitted, roughly 12 progressed. General study results and limits: Baseline clonality was higher than in age-matched healthy donors and moved in step with circulating CD8+ T-cell counts.

The table came from immunoSEQ multiplex PCR; TCRdb's copy has only in-frame clones and leaves some out. The profile shows roughly 49,000 clones, over 80% of them singletons. The receptor was derived from a human donor with chronic lymphocytic leukemia. Sequencing used PBMCs, obtained after 24 months of ibrutinib treatment.

The CDR3 region is CSVVLRQARGYQQYF. DNA of the CDR3: TGCAGCGTTGTCTTACGACAGGCTCGGGGCTACCAGCAGTACTTC. This rearrangement joins TRBV29-1 to TRBJ2-7; maybe TRBD1 (6 bases). Germline CDR1 reads SQVTM; CDR2 reads ANQGSEA. The CDR3 length is 15 residues.